The 2 T cell receptor beta chains in this list originate from one sample, sequenced in a study of shared clonotypes between healthy human individuals. Clones were sequenced by immunoSEQ multiplex PCR, and TCRdb holds only the in-frame ones, with some missing. The repertoire holds about 980,000 clones, around three quarters seen once, with 1.5% in the top ten. Sample: memory CD4+ T cells sorted from blood. The subset here: CD45RA-negative fraction. These receptors were collected from a man aged 18 to 29 in good health.

J is TRBJ1-5 and V is TRBV2; the D is unclear. The CDR3 has 15 amino acids. Trimming stripped 1 base from V and 5 bases from J, with 12 bases between. Germline V gene data show CDR1 as SNHLY and CDR2 as FYNNEI. The CDR3 DNA is TGTGCCAGCAGTGAAGATCGGACGGGGTATCAGCCCCAGCATTTT. As protein: CASSEDRTGYQPQHF.

Turning to this clone: Other DNA sequences in this sample translate to the same CDR3. The chain couples TRBV5-1 to TRBJ2-1; 14 bases are shared with TRBD2. This CDR3 is built from 17 residues. The germline V gene encodes CDR1 SGHRS and CDR2 YFSETQ. V gave up 0 bases and J gave up 5 bases; unmatched junction bases: 4. The CDR3 bases are TGCGCCAGCAGCTTGGCCCCGGGACTAGCGGGGGACAATGAGCAGTTCTTC. Amino acid sequence: CASSLAPGLAGDNEQFF.